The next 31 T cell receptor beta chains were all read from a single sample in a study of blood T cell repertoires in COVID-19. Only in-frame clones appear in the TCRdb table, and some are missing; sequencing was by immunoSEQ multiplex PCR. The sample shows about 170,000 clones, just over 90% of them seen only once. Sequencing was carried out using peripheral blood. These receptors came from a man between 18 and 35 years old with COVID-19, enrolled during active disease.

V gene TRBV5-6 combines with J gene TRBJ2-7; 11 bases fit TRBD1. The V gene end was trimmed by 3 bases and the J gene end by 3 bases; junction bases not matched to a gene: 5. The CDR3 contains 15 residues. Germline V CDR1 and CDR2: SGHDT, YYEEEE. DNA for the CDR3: TGTGCCAGCAGCTCACGGGACAGGGGGTTCTACGAGCAGTACTTC. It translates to CASSSRDRGFYEQYF.

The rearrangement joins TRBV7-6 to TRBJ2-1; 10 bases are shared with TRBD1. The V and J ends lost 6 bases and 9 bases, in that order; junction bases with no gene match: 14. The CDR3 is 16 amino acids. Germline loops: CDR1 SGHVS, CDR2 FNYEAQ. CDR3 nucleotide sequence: TGTGCCAGCAGTCTACCGGGACAGGGGCTTGCGGTTGAGCAGTTCTTC. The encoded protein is CASSLPGQGLAVEQFF.

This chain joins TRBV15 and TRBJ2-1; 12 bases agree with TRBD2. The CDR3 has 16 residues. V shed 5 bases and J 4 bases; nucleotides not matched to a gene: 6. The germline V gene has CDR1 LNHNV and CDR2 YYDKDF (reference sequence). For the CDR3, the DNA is TGTGCCACCAGCGGGGGACTAGCGGGCTATTACAATGAGCAGTTCTTC. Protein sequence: CATSGGLAGYYNEQFF.

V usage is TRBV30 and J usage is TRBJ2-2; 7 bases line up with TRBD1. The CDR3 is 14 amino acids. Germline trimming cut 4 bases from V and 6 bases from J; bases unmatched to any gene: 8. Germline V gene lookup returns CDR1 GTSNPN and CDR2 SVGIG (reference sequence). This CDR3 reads CAWKDDREAGELFF. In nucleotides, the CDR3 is TGTGCCTGGAAGGATGACAGGGAAGCCGGGGAGCTGTTTTTT. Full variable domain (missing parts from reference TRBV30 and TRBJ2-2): SQTIHQWPATLVQPVGSPLSLECTVEGTSNPNLYWYRQAAGRGLQLLFYSVGIGQISSEVPQNLSASRPQDRQFILSSKKLLLSDSGFYLCAWKDDREAGELFFGEGSRLTVL.

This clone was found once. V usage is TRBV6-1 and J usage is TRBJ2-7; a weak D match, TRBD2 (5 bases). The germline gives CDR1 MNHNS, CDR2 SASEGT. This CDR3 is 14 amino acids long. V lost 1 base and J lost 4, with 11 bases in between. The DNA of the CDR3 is TGTGCCAGCAGTGAAGGTTTGGAGGTTTACGAGCAGTACTTC. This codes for CASSEGLEVYEQYF.

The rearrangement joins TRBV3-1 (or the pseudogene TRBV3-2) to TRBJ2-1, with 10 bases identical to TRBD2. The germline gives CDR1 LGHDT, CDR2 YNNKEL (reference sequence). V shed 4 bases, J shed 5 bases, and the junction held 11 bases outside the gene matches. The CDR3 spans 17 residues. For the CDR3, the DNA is TGTGCCAGCAGCCGCTACACTAGCGGGACCACCCACAATGAGCAGTTCTTC. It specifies CASSRYTSGTTHNEQFF.

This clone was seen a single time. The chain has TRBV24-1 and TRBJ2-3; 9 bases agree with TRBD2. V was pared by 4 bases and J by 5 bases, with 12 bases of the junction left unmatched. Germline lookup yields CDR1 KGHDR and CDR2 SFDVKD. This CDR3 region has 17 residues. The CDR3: CATSETFGGRAVDTQYF. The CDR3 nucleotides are TGTGCCACCAGTGAAACCTTTGGCGGGAGGGCCGTAGATACGCAGTATTTT.

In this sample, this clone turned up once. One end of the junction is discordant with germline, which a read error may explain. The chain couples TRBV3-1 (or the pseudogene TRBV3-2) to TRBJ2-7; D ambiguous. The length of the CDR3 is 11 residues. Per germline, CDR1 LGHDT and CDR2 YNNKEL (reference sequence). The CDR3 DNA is TGTGCCAGCAGCCAAGGAGCCCTGGGCGCTTGG. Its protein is CASSQGALGAW.

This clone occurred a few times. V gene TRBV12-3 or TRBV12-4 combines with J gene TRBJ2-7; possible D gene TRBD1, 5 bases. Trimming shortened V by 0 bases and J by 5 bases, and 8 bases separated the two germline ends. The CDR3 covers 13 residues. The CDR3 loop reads CASSLAQGHEQYF. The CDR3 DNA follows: TGTGCCAGCAGTTTAGCGCAGGGTCACGAGCAGTACTTC.

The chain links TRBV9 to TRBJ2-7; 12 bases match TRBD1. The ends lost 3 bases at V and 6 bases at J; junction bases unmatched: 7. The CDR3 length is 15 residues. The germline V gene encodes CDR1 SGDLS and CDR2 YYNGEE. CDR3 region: CASSALGDRGPEQYF. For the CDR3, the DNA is TGTGCCAGCAGCGCCCTTGGGGACAGGGGGCCCGAGCAGTACTTC.

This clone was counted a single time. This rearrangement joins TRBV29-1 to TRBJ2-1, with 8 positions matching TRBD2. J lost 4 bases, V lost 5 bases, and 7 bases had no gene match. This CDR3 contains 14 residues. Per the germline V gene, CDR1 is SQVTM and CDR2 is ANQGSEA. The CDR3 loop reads CSVRPSGPYNEQFF. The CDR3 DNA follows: TGCAGCGTTCGTCCTAGCGGGCCTTACAATGAGCAGTTCTTC.

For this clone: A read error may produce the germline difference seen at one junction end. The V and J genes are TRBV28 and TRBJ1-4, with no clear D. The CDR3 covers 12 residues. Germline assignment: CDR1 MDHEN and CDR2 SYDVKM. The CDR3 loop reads CASSFPGEKLLF. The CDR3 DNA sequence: TGTGCCAGCAGTTTTCCGGGTGAAAAACTGCTTTTT.

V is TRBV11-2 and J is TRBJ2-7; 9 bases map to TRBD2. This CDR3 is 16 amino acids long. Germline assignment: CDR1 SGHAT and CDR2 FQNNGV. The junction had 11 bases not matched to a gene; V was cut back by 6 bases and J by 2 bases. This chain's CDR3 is CASRTIGGGRAYEQYF. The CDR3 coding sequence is TGTGCCAGCAGGACAATCGGGGGCGGGAGGGCCTACGAGCAGTACTTC.

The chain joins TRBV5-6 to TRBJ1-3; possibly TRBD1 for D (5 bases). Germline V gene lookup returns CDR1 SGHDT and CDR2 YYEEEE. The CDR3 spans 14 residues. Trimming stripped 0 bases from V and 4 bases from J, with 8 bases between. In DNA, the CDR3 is TGTGCCAGCAGCTTGGCCAGGGTAGGAAACACCATATATTTT. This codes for CASSLARVGNTIYF.

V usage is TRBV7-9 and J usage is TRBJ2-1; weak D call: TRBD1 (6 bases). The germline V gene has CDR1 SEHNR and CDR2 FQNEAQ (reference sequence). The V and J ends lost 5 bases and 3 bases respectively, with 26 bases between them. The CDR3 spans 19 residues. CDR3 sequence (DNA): TGTGCCAGCAGCCCAAGACCCTCAGACAGGAGACCTCTCTACAATGAGCAGTTCTTC. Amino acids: CASSPRPSDRRPLYNEQFF.

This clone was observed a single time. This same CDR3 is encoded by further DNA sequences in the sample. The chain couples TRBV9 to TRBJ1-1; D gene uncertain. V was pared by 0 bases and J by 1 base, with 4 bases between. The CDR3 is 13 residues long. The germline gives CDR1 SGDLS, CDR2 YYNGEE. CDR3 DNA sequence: TGTGCCAGCAGCGTAGCGGGGAACACTGAAGCTTTCTTT. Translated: CASSVAGNTEAFF. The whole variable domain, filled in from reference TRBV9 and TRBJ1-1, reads DSGVTQTPKHLITATGQRVTLRCSPRSGDLSVYWYQQSLDQGLQFLIQYYNGEERAKGNILERFSAQQFPDLHSELNLSSLELGDSALYFCASSVAGNTEAFFGQGTRLTVV.

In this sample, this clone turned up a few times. This chain's CDR3 is CASSQARADNEQFF. For the CDR3, the DNA is TGCGCCAGCAGCCAAGCGAGAGCGGACAATGAGCAGTTCTTC. The chain has TRBV4-3 and TRBJ2-1, with D possibly matching TRBD2 (5 bases). Trimming left V 1 base short and J 5 bases short, with 9 bases between. Per the germline V gene, CDR1 is LGHNA and CDR2 is YSLEER. This CDR3 contains 14 residues.

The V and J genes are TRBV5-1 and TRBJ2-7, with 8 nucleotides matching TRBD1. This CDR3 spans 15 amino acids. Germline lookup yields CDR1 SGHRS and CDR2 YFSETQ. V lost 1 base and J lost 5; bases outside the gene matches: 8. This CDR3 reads CASSLSRQGADEQYF. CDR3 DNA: TGCGCCAGCAGCTTGAGTCGGCAGGGGGCCGACGAGCAGTACTTC.

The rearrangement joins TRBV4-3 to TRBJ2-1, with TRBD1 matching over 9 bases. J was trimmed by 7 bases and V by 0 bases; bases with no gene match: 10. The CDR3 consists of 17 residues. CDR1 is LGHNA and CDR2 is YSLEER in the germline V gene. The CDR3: CASSQEAGTGSENEQFF. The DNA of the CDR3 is TGCGCCAGCAGCCAAGAGGCGGGGACAGGGAGTGAAAATGAGCAGTTCTTC.

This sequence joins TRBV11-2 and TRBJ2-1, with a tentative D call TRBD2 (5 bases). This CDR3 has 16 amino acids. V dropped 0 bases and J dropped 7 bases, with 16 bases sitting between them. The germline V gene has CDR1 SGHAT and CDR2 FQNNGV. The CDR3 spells CASSLDSIPPGNEQFF. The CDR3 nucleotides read TGTGCCAGCAGCTTAGACTCAATACCCCCGGGGAATGAGCAGTTCTTC.

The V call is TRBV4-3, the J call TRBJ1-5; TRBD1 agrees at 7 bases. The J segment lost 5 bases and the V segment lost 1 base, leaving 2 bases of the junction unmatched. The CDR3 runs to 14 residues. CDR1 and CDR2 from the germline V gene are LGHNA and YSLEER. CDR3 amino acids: CASSQGDRDQPQHF. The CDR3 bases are TGCGCCAGCAGCCAAGGAGACAGGGATCAGCCCCAGCATTTT.

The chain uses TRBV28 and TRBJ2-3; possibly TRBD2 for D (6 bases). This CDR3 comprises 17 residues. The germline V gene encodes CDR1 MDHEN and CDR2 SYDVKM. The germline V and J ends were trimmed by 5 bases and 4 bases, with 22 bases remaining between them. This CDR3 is CASSKGPQGGDADTQYF. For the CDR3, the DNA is TGTGCCAGCAGTAAAGGCCCTCAGGGAGGTGATGCAGATACGCAGTATTTT.

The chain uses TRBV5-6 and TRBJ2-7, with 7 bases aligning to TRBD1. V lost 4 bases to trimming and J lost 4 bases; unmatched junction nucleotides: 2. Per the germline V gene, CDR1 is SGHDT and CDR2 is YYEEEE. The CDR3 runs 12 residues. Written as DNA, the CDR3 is TGTGCCAGCAGCCCGGGACAGTACGAGCAGTACTTC. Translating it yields CASSPGQYEQYF.

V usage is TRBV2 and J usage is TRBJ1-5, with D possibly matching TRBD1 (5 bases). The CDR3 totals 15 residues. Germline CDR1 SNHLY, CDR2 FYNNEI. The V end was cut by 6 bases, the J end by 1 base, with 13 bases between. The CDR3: CASRVGEGSNQPQHF. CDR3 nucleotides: TGTGCCAGCAGGGTCGGGGAGGGGAGCAATCAGCCCCAGCATTTT. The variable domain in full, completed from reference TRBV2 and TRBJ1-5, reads EPEVTQTPSHQVTQMGQEVILRCVPISNHLYFYWYRQILGQKVEFLVSFYNNEISEKSEIFDDQFSVERPDGSNFTLKIRSTKLEDSAMYFCASRVGEGSNQPQHFGDGTRLSIL.

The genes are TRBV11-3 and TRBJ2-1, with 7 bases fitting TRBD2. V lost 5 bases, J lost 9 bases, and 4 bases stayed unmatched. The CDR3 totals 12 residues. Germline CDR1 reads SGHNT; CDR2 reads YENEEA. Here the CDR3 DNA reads TGTGCCAGCAGCCTGGGGGGGATTGAGCAGTTCTTC. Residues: CASSLGGIEQFF. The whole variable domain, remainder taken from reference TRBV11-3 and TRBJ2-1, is EAGVVQSPRYKIIEKKQPVAFWCNPISGHNTLYWYLQNLGQGPELLIRYENEEAVDDSQLPKDRFSAERLKGVDSTLKIQPAELGDSAVYLCASSLGGIEQFFGPGTRLTVL.

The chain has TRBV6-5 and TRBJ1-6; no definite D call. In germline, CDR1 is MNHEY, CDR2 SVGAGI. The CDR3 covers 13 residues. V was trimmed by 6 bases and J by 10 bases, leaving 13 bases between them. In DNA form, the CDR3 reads TGTGCCAGCAGCGACTCGGTGGAGTCACCCCTCCACTTT. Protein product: CASSDSVESPLHF.

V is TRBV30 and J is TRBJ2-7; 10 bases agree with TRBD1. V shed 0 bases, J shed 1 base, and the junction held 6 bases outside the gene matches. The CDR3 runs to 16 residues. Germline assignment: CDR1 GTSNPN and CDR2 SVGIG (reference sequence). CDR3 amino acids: CAWSVTGTGVSYEQYF. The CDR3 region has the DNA TGTGCCTGGAGTGTAACAGGGACAGGGGTATCCTACGAGCAGTACTTC.

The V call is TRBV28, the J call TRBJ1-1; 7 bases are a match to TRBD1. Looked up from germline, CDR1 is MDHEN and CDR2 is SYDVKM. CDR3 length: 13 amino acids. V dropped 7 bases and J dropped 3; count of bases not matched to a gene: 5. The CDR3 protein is CASILGQDTEAFF. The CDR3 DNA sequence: TGTGCCAGCATCCTCGGACAGGACACTGAAGCTTTCTTT.

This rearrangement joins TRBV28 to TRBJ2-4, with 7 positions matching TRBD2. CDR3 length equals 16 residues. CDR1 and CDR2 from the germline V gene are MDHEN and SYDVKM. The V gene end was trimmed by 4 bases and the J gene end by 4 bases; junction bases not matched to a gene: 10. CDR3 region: CASSSGRSAGKNIQYF. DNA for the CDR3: TGTGCCAGCAGTTCCGGCCGGTCAGCGGGGAAAAACATTCAGTACTTC.

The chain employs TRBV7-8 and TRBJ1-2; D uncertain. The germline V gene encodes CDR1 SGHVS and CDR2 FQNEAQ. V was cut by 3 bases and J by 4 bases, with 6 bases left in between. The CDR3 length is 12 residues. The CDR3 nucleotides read TGTGCCAGCAGCTTGGGCCTCTATGGCTACACCTTC. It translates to CASSLGLYGYTF.

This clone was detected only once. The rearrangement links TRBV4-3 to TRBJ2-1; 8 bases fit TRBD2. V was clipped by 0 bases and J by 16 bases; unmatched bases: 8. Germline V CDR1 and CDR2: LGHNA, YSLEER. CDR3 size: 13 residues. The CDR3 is CASSQDRGLVPFF. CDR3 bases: TGCGCCAGCAGCCAAGACCGGGGACTAGTTCCTTTCTTC.